These T cell receptor beta chains were read from a single sample in a study of memory CD4+ T cells and cytomegalovirus serostatus. The table came from immunoSEQ multiplex PCR; TCRdb's copy has only in-frame clones and leaves some out. The repertoire consists of about 73,000 clones, with roughly 80% occurring once and the leading ten covering about 2.5%. Sequencing was carried out using memory CD4+ T cells from blood. The source of these receptors is an adult in good health and CMV-seropositive. Each CDR3 is given with its conserved first and last residue. The D gene is left open where the match is weak. Size tells how often a clone was seen (once, few, many) or the class of an expanded clone, and some rows leave it out.

CASSLEAEIPKRNEKLFF TGTGCCAGCAGCTTAGAAGCAGAGATTCCCAAACGCAATGAAAAACTGTTTTTT TRBJ1-4 . TRBV7-2 .
CASSVDSPRYGYTF TGTGCCAGCAGCGTAGACAGCCCACGCTATGGCTACACCTTC TRBJ1-2 . TRBV9 .
CASTLSRGRSYTF TGTGCCAGTACCCTATCTAGGGGTCGGAGCTACACCTTC TRBJ1-2 . TRBV19 .
CASSGRSGDYGYTF TGTGCCAGCAGCGGGCGGTCCGGGGACTATGGCTACACCTTC TRBJ1-2 . TRBV5-4 .
CASSRQAENQPQHF TGTGCCAGCAGCCGACAGGCCGAAAATCAGCCCCAGCATTTT TRBJ1-5 . TRBV6-6 .
CASRELRSTEAFF TGTGCCAGCAGAGAACTTAGGTCCACTGAAGCTTTCTTT TRBJ1-1 once TRBV6-1 .
CASRGSDDINEQFF TGTGCCAGCAGGGGCAGCGACGATATTAATGAGCAGTTCTTC TRBJ2-1 once TRBV25-1 .
CASSLLTGGREKLFF TGTGCCAGCAGTTTGTTGACAGGGGGCAGGGAAAAACTGTTTTTT TRBJ1-4 . TRBV28 TRBD1
CASSVGGRADIQYF TGTGCCAGCAGCGTCGGGGGCAGAGCGGACATTCAGTACTTC TRBJ2-4 . TRBV5-4 .
CASSDLDRLNEKLFF TGTGCCAGCAGTGATTTAGACAGATTAAATGAAAAACTGTTTTTT TRBJ1-4 . TRBV2 .
CASFDPGGSNQPQHF TGTGCCAGCTTTGATCCAGGGGGAAGCAATCAGCCCCAGCATTTT TRBJ1-5 many TRBV6-1 TRBD1
CASSQLAGQPFNSPLHF TGCGCCAGCAGCCAATTAGCCGGACAGCCCTTTAATTCACCCCTCCACTTT TRBJ1-6 . TRBV4-1 .
CASSLTDRTQYF TGTGCCAGCAGTTTGACAGACAGGACCCAGTACTTC TRBJ2-5 . TRBV28 .
CASSPLRLAGGRDTQYF TGTGCCAGCAGCCCGTTGCGGCTAGCGGGGGGGCGAGATACGCAGTATTTT TRBJ2-3 . TRBV5-6 TRBD2
CASSRESGELFF TGTGCCAGCAGCAGGGAGTCCGGGGAGCTGTTTTTT TRBJ2-2 once TRBV9 .
CASSERTSGGTDTQYF TGCGCCAGCAGTGAGAGGACTAGCGGGGGCACAGATACGCAGTATTTT TRBJ2-3 . TRBV10-1 TRBD2
CASSIGQGYNQPQHF TGTGCCAGTAGTATCGGCCAGGGATACAATCAGCCCCAGCATTTT TRBJ1-5 . TRBV19 .
CASSLGTVNEKLFF TGTGCCAGCAGCCTTGGGACAGTTAATGAAAAACTGTTTTTT TRBJ1-4 . TRBV7-2 TRBD1
CASSQLTSGYGYTF TGCGCCAGCAGCCAACTCACCTCAGGCTATGGCTACACCTTC TRBJ1-2 . TRBV5-1 .
CASAARGRDSQETQYF TGTGCTAGTGCTGCCCGGGGGCGGGACAGCCAAGAGACCCAGTACTTC TRBJ2-5 . TRBV12-5 .
CAISDSGGSGANVLTF TGTGCCATCAGTGACTCCGGTGGCTCTGGGGCCAACGTCCTGACTTTC TRBJ2-6 . TRBV10-3 .
CASSLAGNRGQETQYF TGCGCCAGCAGCTTGGCAGGAAATAGGGGCCAAGAGACCCAGTACTTC TRBJ2-5 once TRBV5-1 .
CASSQDTVNTEAFF TGTGCCAGCAGCCAAGACACTGTGAACACTGAAGCTTTCTTT TRBJ1-1 few TRBV4-2 .
CASSPQGGTMDTEAFF TGTGCCAGCAGCCCCCAGGGGGGGACAATGGACACTGAAGCTTTCTTT TRBJ1-1 . TRBV7-9 TRBD1
CASRPGLASIEQFF TGTGCCAGCAGACCGGGACTAGCATCCATTGAGCAGTTCTTC TRBJ2-1 once TRBV7-9 TRBD2
CASSLLGGGDQPQHF TGCGCCAGCAGCTTGTTGGGTGGGGGGGATCAGCCCCAGCATTTT TRBJ1-5 few TRBV5-1 .
CASSIRNGQWGTTEAFF TGTGCCAGTAGTATAAGAAACGGACAGTGGGGAACCACTGAAGCTTTCTTT TRBJ1-1 . TRBV19 .
CASSFDKDTEAFF TGTGCCAGCAGTTTTGACAAAGACACTGAAGCTTTCTTT TRBJ1-1 few TRBV6-5 .
CASTTTSNTGELFF TGTGCCAGCACTACTACATCAAACACCGGGGAGCTGTTTTTT TRBJ2-2 . TRBV2 .
CASSLPLRGTGELFF TGTGCCAGCAGCTTACCCTTACGGGGCACCGGGGAGCTGTTTTTT TRBJ2-2 once TRBV11-3 .
CASRFGGGRNGELFF TGCGCCAGCAGGTTCGGGGGGGGCCGTAACGGGGAGCTGTTTTTT TRBJ2-2 . TRBV4-1 TRBD2
CAWRKGTNEKLFF TGTGCCTGGAGAAAAGGGACTAATGAAAAACTGTTTTTT TRBJ1-4 . TRBV30 .
CASSLRTANTGELFF TGTGCCAGCAGTCTTCGGACGGCTAACACCGGGGAGCTGTTTTTT TRBJ2-2 few TRBV6-6 .
CASRPGATNEKLFF TGTGCCAGTAGGCCAGGGGCAACTAATGAAAAACTGTTTTTT TRBJ1-4 . TRBV19 .
CASSHVSLVPRSRGEVGYTF TGCGCCAGCAGCCACGTTAGCTTGGTCCCGAGAAGCAGGGGAGAAGTAGGCTACACCTTC TRBJ1-2 . TRBV4-1 .
CASSEGARATGELFF TGTGCCAGCAGTGAAGGGGCTAGAGCTACCGGGGAGCTGTTTTTT TRBJ2-2 . TRBV25-1 .
CATSTGGGQYF TGTGCAACCTCAACAGGGGGCGGACAGTACTTC TRBJ2-7 . TRBV30 TRBD1